Following are 5 T cell receptor beta chains from one sample sequenced in a study of T cell repertoires in cytomegalovirus infection (dated by TCRdb to the late 2010s). The intended sense of this specimen's treatment or condition label: in vitro stimulation with specific CMV peptide epitopes to enrich CMV-specific T cells. Their antigen targets remain unknown. TCRdb names Illumina HiSeq 1500 as the instrument used. TCRdb applied fastp at Q25 and MiXCR to the public reads, then kept only in-frame beta chains. Rows matching on CDR3 protein sequence are summarized as one entry with the most common DNA and genes. Recorded for this sample are approximately 500,000 distinct CDR3 sequences; 30% to 35% of them occurred a single time. The ten largest account for roughly 15% of the sample. Here the sequenced sample was cultured PBMCs, taken from culture after CMV antigen stimulation. These receptors all come from a human donor in good health (CMV status not recorded). Some clones in this sample may be carry-over from other donors' samples.

The chain uses TRBV28 and TRBJ2-1; D assignment may be TRBD1 or TRBD2 (11 bases each). The CDR3 runs to 22 residues. Germline V gives CDR1 MDHEN, CDR2 SYDVKM. Trimming cost V 2 bases and J 9 bases, with 38 bases left between them. The DNA of the CDR3 is TGTGCCAGCAGTTTACCCAAGGGGGGACAGGGGGAACTAGCGGGAGCCTGGTTTGAGCAGTTCTTC. Its translation: CASSLPKGGQGELAGAWFEQFF.

The chain couples TRBV12-3 or TRBV12-4 to TRBJ1-5; no clear D gene. The CDR3 runs to 14 residues. The V end was cut by 5 bases, the J end by 0 bases, with 8 bases between. Here the CDR3 reads CASSKSSSNQPQHF. The DNA for the CDR3 is TGTGCCAGCAGTAAGAGCTCTAGCAATCAGCCCCAGCATTTT.

This clonotype was found many times. The rearrangement joins TRBV7-2 to TRBJ2-5; 9 nucleotides line up with TRBD2. Germline CDR1 SGHTA, CDR2 FQGNSA. Germline trimming cut 5 bases from V and 5 bases from J; bases unmatched to any gene: 9. The CDR3 length is 15 residues. This chain's CDR3 is CASSRNSGSGETQYF. The CDR3 DNA is TGTGCCAGCAGCCGTAATAGCGGGAGTGGGGAGACCCAGTACTTC.

With regard to this clonotype: Its ends do not fully match the called genes, so a read error is possible. V gene TRBV12-3 or TRBV12-4 combines with J gene TRBJ2-5; no clear D. CDR3 length: 14 amino acids. CDR3 residues: CASSLGRRGETQYF. The CDR3 DNA reads TGTGCCAGCAGCTTAGGACGGCGAGGAGAGACCCAGTACTTC.

The rearrangement links TRBV19 to TRBJ1-1; D is unclear. The V and J ends lost 6 bases and 3 bases respectively, with 14 bases between them. CDR1 LNHDA and CDR2 SQIVND come from the germline V gene (reference sequence). This CDR3 region has 14 residues. The CDR3 coding sequence is TGTGCCAGTAGCCCTTCCGAGGGCGACACTGAAGCTTTCTTT. Amino acid sequence: CASSPSEGDTEAFF.